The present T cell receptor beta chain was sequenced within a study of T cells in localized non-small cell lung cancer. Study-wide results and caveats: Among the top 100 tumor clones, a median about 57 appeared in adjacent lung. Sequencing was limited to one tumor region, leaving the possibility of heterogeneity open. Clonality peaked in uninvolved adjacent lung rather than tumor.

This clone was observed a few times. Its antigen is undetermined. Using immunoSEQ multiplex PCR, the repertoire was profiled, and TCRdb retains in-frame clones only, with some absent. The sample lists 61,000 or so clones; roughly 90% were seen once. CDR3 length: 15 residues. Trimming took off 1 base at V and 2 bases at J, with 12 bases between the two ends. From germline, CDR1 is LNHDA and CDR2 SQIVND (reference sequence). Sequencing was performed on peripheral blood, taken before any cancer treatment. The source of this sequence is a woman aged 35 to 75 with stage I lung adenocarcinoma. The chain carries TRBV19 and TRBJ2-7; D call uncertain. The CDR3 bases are TGTGCCAGTAGTATAGTAGTGCATAACGCCTACGAGCAGTACTTC. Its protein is CASSIVVHNAYEQYF.